The T cell receptor (beta chain) under discussion was sequenced for a study of blood T cells in healthy people across ages. This clonotype was found a few times. Its specificity is not known. Study-wide results and limits: Total diversity from one million sequenced T cells was likely underestimated.

The study isolated at least 7 million PBMCs from each sample. The total RNA that was extracted per sample amounted to at least 5 micrograms. Sample-barcoded 5' priming and a J-beta primer mix drove a second PCR of roughly 7 to 11 cycles. Per sample, CDR3-containing paired-end reads numbered at least 2.5 million. In TCRdb, the 5' RACE reads were re-called with MiXCR into one record per CDR3 protein. The sample records under 2,000,000 distinct CDR3 sequences, about 49% being singletons. The germline V and J ends were trimmed by 5 bases and 5 bases, with 15 bases remaining between them. Germline assignment: CDR1 SGHTA and CDR2 FQGNSA. CDR3 length equals 14 residues.

The chain joins TRBV7-2 to TRBJ1-2; D is undetermined. The TCR sequence derives from a woman between 40 and 50 years old in good health. The sample taken for sequencing was blood. The CDR3 region is CASSARPAGYGYTF. CDR3 coding DNA: TGTGCCAGCAGCGCCCGACCGGCGGGGTATGGCTACACCTTC.